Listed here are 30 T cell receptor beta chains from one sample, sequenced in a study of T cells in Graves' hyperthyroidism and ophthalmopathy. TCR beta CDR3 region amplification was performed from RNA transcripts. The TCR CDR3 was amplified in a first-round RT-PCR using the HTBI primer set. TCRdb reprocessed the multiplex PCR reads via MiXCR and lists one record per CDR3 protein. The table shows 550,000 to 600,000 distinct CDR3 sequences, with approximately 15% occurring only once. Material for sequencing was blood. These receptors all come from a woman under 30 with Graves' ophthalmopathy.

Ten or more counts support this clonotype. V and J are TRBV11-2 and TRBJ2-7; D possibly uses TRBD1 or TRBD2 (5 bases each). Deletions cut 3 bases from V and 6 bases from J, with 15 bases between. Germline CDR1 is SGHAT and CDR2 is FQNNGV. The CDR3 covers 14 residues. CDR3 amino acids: CASSFPGPGREQYF. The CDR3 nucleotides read TGTGCCAGCAGCTTTCCGGGACCCGGGCGCGAGCAGTACTTC.

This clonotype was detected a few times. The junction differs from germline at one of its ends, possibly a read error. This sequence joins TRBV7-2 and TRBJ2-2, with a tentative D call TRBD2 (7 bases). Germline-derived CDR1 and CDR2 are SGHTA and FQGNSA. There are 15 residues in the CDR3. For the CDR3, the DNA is TGTGCCAGCAGCCGGGGGGCGGGGAACACCGAGGAGCTGTTTTTT. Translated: CASSRGAGNTEELFF.

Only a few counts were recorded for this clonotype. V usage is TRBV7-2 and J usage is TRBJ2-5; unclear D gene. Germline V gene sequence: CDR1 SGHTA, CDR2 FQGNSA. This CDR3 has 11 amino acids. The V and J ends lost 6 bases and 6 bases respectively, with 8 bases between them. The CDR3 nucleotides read TGTGCCAGCAGAGGTTCCCAGACCCAGTACTTC. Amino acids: CASRGSQTQYF.

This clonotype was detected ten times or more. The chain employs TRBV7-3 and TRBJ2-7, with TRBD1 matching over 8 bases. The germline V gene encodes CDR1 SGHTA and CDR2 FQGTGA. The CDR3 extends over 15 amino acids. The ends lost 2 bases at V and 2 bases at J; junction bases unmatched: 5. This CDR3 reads CASSLYGQGTYEQYF. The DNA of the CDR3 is TGTGCCAGCAGCTTATACGGACAGGGAACCTACGAGCAGTACTTC.

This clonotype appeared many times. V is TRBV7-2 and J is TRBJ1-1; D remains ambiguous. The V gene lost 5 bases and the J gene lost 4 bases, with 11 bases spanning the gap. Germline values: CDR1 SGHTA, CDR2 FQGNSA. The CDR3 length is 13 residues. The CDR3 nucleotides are TGTGCCAGCAGCCCCGGAACGGCCACTGAAGCTTTCTTT. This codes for CASSPGTATEAFF.

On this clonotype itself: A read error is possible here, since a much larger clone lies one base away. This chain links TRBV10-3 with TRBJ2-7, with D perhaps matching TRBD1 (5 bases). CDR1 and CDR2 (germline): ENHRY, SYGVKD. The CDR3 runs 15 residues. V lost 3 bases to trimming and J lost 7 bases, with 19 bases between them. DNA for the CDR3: TGTGCCATCAGTGACAGGGCGCTTCCCCTGAGGGAGCAGTACTTC. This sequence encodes CAISDRALPLREQYF.

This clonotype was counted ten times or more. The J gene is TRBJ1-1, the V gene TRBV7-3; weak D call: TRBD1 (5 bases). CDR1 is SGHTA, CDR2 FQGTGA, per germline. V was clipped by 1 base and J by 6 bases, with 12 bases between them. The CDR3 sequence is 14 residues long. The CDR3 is CASSLNGGRSEAFF. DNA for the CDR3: TGTGCCAGCAGCTTAAACGGGGGTCGATCTGAAGCTTTCTTT.

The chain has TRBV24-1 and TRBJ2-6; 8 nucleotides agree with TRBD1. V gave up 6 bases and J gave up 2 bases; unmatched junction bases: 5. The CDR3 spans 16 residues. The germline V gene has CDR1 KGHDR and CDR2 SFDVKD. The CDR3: CATSSPGQAGANVLTF. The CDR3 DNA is TGTGCCACCAGTAGCCCGGGACAGGCTGGGGCCAACGTCCTGACTTTC.

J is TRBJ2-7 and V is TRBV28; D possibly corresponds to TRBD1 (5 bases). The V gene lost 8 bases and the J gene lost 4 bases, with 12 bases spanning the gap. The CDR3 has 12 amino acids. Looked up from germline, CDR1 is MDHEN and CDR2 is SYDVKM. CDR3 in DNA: TGTGCCAGCGATGCCCAGGGATACGAGCAGTACTTC. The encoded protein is CASDAQGYEQYF.

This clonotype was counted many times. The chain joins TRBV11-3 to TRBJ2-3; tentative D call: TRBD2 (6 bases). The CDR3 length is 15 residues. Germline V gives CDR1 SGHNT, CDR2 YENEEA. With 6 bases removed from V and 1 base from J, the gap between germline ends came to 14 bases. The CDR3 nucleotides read TGTGCCAGCAGTTATAGGACTACTGGCACAGATACGCAGTATTTT. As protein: CASSYRTTGTDTQYF.

The CDR3 loop reads CASSSTGALTDTQYF. For the CDR3, the DNA is TGTGCCAGCAGCTCGACAGGGGCCCTCACAGATACGCAGTATTTT. This chain joins TRBV5-6 and TRBJ2-3, with 8 bases aligning to TRBD1. The trim removed 3 bases at V and 2 bases at J, leaving 5 bases unmatched. The CDR3 consists of 15 residues. Germline CDR1 is SGHDT and CDR2 is YYEEEE.

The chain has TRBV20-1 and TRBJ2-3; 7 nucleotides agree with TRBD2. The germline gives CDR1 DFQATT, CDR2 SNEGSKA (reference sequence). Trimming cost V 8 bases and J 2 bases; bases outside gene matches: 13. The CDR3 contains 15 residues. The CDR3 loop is CSTHTGGRSTDTQYF. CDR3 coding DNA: TGCAGTACTCACACGGGCGGGAGATCCACAGATACGCAGTATTTT.

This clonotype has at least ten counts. The CDR3 loop is CASSYSRWDRGYEQYF. DNA for the CDR3: TGTGCCAGCAGTTACTCTAGGTGGGACAGGGGTTACGAGCAGTACTTC. The rearrangement uses TRBV6-6 and TRBJ2-7, with TRBD1 matching 10 bases. The CDR3 extends over 16 amino acids. Unmatched junction bases numbered 6, after V lost 0 bases and J lost 4 bases. Looked up from germline, CDR1 is MNHNY and CDR2 is SVGAGI (reference sequence).

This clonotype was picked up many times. For the CDR3, the DNA is TGTGCCAGCAGTTCCATCGGACAGGGTTTCTACGAGCAGTACTTC. Residues: CASSSIGQGFYEQYF. The chain has TRBV27 and TRBJ2-7; TRBD1 matches at 8 bases. CDR1 and CDR2 from the germline V gene are MNHEY and SMNVEV (reference sequence). Losses at the gene ends were 4 bases for V and 3 bases for J; bases not matched to a gene: 8. The CDR3 is 15 residues long.

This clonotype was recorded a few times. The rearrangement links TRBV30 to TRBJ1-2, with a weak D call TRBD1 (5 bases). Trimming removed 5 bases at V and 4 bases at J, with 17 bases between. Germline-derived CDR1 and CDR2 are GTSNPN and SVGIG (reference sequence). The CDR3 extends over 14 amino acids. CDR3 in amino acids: CAWGRTGRSYGYTF. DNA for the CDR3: TGTGCCTGGGGCCGAACGGGACGGAGCTATGGCTACACCTTC.

CDR3 amino acids: CATSRQGTQNEQFF. As DNA, the CDR3 is TGTGCCACCAGCAGACAGGGCACTCAAAATGAGCAGTTCTTC. This chain links TRBV15 with TRBJ2-1, with a tentative D call TRBD1 (5 bases). Germline lookup yields CDR1 LNHNV and CDR2 YYDKDF (reference sequence). V dropped 2 bases and J dropped 7 bases, with 12 bases sitting between them. This CDR3 spans 14 amino acids.

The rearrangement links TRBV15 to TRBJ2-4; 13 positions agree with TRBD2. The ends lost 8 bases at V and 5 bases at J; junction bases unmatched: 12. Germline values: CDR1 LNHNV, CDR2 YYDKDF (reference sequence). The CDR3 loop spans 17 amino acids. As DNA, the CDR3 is TGTGCCACCGGCCGGGATCCGGGACTAGCGGGACAAAACATTCAGTACTTC. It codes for CATGRDPGLAGQNIQYF.

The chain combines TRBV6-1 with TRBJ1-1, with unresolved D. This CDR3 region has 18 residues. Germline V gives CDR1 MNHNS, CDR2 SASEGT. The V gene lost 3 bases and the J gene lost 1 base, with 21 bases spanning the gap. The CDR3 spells CASSESMTLIGGNTEAFF. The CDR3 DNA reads TGTGCCAGCAGTGAGTCTATGACACTCATTGGAGGGAACACTGAAGCTTTCTTT.

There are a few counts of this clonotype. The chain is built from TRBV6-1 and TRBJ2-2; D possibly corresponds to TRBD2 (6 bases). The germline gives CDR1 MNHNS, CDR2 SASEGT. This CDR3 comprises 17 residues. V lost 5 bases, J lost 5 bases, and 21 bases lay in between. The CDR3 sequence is CASSSRTLRERTGELFF. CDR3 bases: TGTGCCAGCAGTTCCCGGACTTTGCGGGAACGAACCGGGGAGCTGTTTTTT.

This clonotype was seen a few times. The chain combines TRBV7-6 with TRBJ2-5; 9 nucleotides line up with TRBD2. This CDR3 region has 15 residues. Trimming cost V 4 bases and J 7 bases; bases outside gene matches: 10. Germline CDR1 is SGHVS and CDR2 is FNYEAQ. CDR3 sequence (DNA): TGTGCCAGCAGCTCCCGACTAGCGGTCCGGGGGACCCAGTACTTC. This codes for CASSSRLAVRGTQYF.

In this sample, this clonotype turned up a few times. The CDR3 spells CASSLSTSNEKLFF. The DNA of the CDR3 is TGTGCCAGCAGTCTATCGACTTCTAATGAAAAACTGTTTTTT. The chain recombines TRBV12-3 or TRBV12-4 with TRBJ1-4, with D unresolved. V lost 5 bases to trimming and J lost 3 bases, with 10 bases between them. CDR3 length: 14 residues.

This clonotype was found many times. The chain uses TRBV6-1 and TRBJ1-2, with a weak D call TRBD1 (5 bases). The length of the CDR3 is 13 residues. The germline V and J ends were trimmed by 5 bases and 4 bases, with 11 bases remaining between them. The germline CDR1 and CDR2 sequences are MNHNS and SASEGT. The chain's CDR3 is CASSSGESYGYTF. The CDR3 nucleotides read TGTGCCAGCAGTTCGGGGGAGAGCTATGGCTACACCTTC.

DNA of the CDR3: TGTGCCAGAGAGACCGGGACTAGGTGGCACGAGCAGTACTTC. Translated, it gives CARETGTRWHEQYF. The chain joins TRBV2 to TRBJ2-7; TRBD2 matches 8 bases. The germline CDR1 and CDR2 sequences are SNHLY and FYNNEI. This CDR3 comprises 14 residues. Unmatched junction bases numbered 12, after V lost 9 bases and J lost 5 bases.

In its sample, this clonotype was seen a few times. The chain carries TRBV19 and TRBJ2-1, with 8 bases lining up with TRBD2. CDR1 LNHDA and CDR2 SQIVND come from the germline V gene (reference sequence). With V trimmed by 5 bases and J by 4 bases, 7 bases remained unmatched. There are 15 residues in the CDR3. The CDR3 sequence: CASSPSSGRYNEQFF. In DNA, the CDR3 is TGTGCCAGTAGTCCCTCTAGCGGGCGATACAATGAGCAGTTCTTC.

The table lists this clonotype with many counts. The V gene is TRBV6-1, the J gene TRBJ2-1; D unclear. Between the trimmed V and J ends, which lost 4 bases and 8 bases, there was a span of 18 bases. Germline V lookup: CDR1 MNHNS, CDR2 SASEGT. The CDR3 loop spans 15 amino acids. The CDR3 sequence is CASSARNPKGHEQFF. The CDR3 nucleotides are TGTGCCAGCAGTGCCCGTAACCCTAAAGGACATGAGCAGTTCTTC.

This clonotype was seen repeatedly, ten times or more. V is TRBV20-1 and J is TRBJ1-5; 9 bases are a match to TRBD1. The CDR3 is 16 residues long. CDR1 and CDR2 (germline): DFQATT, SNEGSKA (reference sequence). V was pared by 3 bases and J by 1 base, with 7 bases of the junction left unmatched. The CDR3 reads CSASEQGALSNQPQHF. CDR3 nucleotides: TGCAGTGCTAGTGAACAGGGGGCTTTGAGCAATCAGCCCCAGCATTTT.

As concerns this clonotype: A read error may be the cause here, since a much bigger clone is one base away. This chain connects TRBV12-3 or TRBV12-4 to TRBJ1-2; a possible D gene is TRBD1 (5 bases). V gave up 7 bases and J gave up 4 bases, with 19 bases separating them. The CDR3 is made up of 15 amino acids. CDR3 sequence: CASTQRRRGVYGYTF. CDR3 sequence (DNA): TGTGCCAGCACCCAGCGGCGACGGGGCGTCTATGGCTACACCTTC.

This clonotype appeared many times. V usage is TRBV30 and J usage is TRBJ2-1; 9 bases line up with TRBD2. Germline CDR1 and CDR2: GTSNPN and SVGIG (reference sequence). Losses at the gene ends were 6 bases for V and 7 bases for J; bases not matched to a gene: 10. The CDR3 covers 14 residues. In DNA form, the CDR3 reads TGTGCCTGCAATGAACGGCTAGCGGGGAATGAGCAGTTCTTC. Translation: CACNERLAGNEQFF.

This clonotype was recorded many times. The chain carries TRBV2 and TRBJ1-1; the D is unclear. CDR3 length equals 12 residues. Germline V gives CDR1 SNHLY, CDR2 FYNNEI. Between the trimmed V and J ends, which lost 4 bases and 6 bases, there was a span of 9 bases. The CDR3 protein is CASSGIPPEAFF. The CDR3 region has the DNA TGTGCCAGCAGTGGGATCCCACCTGAAGCTTTCTTT. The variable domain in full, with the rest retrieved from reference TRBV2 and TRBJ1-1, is EPEVTQTPSHQVTQMGQEVILRCVPISNHLYFYWYRQILGQKVEFLVSFYNNEISEKSEIFDDQFSVERPDGSNFTLKIRSTKLEDSAMYFCASSGIPPEAFFGQGTRLTVV.

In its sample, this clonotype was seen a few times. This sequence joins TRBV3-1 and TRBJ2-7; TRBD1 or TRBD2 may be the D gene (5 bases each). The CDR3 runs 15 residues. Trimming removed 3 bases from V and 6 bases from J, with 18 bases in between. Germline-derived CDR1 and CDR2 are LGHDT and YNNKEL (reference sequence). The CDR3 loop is CASSHDNPRDREQYV. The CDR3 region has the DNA TGTGCCAGCAGCCATGATAACCCTCGGGACCGCGAGCAGTACGTC.